This passage covers 14 T cell receptor beta chains from one sample sequenced in a study of early T cells in non-severe SARS-CoV-2 infection. TCRdb passed the 5' RACE reads through MiXCR, listing each CDR3 protein once. Found here are more than 70,000 distinct CDR3 sequences, about 11% of them singletons; the top ten hold around 11%. Sequencing used whole blood, obtained at baseline. The source of these receptors is an adult who was a healthcare worker with PCR-confirmed SARS-CoV-2 infection or an uninfected control (not recorded which).

The sample holds a few counts of this clonotype. The gene calls are TRBV6-2 or TRBV6-3 and TRBJ2-2; maybe TRBD2 (6 bases). This CDR3 region has 13 residues. The germline CDR1 and CDR2 sequences are MNHEY and SVGEGT. The V and J ends lost 8 bases and 1 base respectively, with 8 bases between them. CDR3 nucleotides: TGTGCCAGCCGAGCGGGGAACACCGGGGAGCTGTTTTTT. Translating it yields CASRAGNTGELFF.

At least ten counts were recorded for this clonotype. V is TRBV25-1 and J is TRBJ2-7, with D maybe TRBD1 (6 bases). Germline V gene sequence: CDR1 MGHDK, CDR2 SYGVNS. This CDR3 has 13 residues. V shed 3 bases and J shed 3 bases, with 9 bases lying between them. The CDR3 DNA reads as TGTGCCAGCAGTGAGGGGACAAACTACGAGCAGTACTTC. Translated, it gives CASSEGTNYEQYF.

The genes are TRBV12-2 and TRBJ2-7; the table's D call, TRBD1, was not checked against the DNA. TRBV12-2 is recorded as a pseudogene. The CDR3 is made up of 18 amino acids. The chain's CDR3 is CARRRPGQGALPLYEQYF. The CDR3 coding sequence is TGTGCAAGGCGGAGGCCCGGTCAGGGGGCTCTCCCCCTCTACGAGCAGTACTTC.

This chain joins TRBV7-2 and TRBJ2-5; TRBD2 agrees at 7 bases. The CDR3 covers 13 residues. Germline lookup yields CDR1 SGHTA and CDR2 FQGNSA. Losses at the gene ends were 6 bases for V and 0 bases for J; bases not matched to a gene: 1. The CDR3 loop is CASRSGDQETQYF. Here the CDR3 DNA reads TGTGCCAGCAGAAGCGGGGACCAAGAGACCCAGTACTTC.

A few counts support this clonotype. The chain's CDR3 is CASSLRDNYEQYF. The DNA of the CDR3 is TGTGCCAGCTCACTCCGGGATAACTACGAGCAGTACTTC. The chain employs TRBV18 and TRBJ2-7, with D perhaps matching TRBD2 (5 bases). Germline lookup yields CDR1 KGHSH and CDR2 LQKENI. CDR3 length: 13 amino acids. V lost 4 bases and J lost 3, with 10 bases in between.

The chain uses TRBV5-1 and TRBJ2-7; tentative D call: TRBD1 (6 bases). V was pared by 4 bases and J by 3 bases, with 14 bases between. The CDR3 covers 14 residues. Germline V gene sequence: CDR1 SGHRS, CDR2 YFSETQ. CDR3 nucleotide sequence: TGCGCCAGCAGCCCTGGACAGCCAGTCTACGAGCAGTACTTC. Protein: CASSPGQPVYEQYF.

There are many counts of this clonotype. V gene TRBV7-9 combines with J gene TRBJ2-7; D is tentatively TRBD1 or TRBD2 (5 bases each). There are 12 residues in the CDR3. Trimming left V 10 bases short and J 2 bases short, with 12 bases between. Germline V gene data show CDR1 as SEHNR and CDR2 as FQNEAQ (reference sequence). Here the CDR3 reads CAIRDGPYEQYF. As DNA, the CDR3 is TGTGCCATCCGGGACGGCCCCTACGAGCAGTACTTC.

In its sample, this clonotype was seen many times. The gene calls are TRBV6-2 or TRBV6-3 and TRBJ1-1; D ambiguous. There are 12 residues in the CDR3. Germline V CDR1 and CDR2: MNHEY, SVGEGT. The V gene lost 7 bases and the J gene lost 2 bases, with 8 bases spanning the gap. CDR3 loop: CASKFYNTEAFF. CDR3 DNA sequence: TGTGCCAGCAAGTTTTATAACACTGAAGCTTTCTTT.

This clonotype was seen only a few times. The V gene is TRBV24-1, the J gene TRBJ2-3, with D possibly being TRBD1 or TRBD2 (5 bases each). Looked up from germline, CDR1 is KGHDR and CDR2 is SFDVKD. The CDR3 contains 13 residues. Trimming removed 11 bases at V and 2 bases at J, with 13 bases between. The CDR3 nucleotides read TGTGCCAAAACGACAGACTACACAGATACGCAGTATTTT. As protein: CAKTTDYTDTQYF.

This clonotype came up a few times. The chain links TRBV6-1 to TRBJ1-3, with D unresolved. V was pared by 6 bases and J by 0 bases, with 3 bases between. This CDR3 has 12 amino acids. Germline CDR1 reads MNHNS; CDR2 reads SASEGT. DNA for the CDR3: TGTGCCAGCAGGAACTCTGGAAACACCATATATTTT. Its protein is CASRNSGNTIYF.

The chain joins TRBV28 to TRBJ1-5; unclear D gene. V gave up 2 bases and J gave up 4 bases, with 3 bases separating them. Germline lookup yields CDR1 MDHEN and CDR2 SYDVKM. The CDR3 extends over 12 amino acids. The CDR3 sequence: CASSLPNQPQHF. The CDR3 DNA reads TGTGCCAGCAGTTTACCGAATCAGCCCCAGCATTTT.

V gene TRBV12-3 or TRBV12-4 combines with J gene TRBJ2-7; TRBD2 matches at 7 bases. This CDR3 has 14 amino acids. The V segment lost 3 bases and the J segment 0 bases; nucleotides outside the gene matches: 2. For the CDR3, the DNA is TGTGCCAGCAGTTTCGAGCGGGACTCCTACGAGCAGTACTTC. It yields the protein CASSFERDSYEQYF.

This sequence joins TRBV15 and TRBJ2-3; D is possibly TRBD1 (6 bases). The CDR3 is made up of 15 amino acids. Trimming left V 1 base short and J 0 bases short, with 8 bases between. Germline V gene data show CDR1 as LNHNV and CDR2 as YYDKDF (reference sequence). CDR3 protein: CATSRGQESTDTQYF. The CDR3 DNA reads TGTGCCACCAGCAGAGGACAGGAAAGCACAGATACGCAGTATTTT.

This clonotype was detected ten times or more. The chain combines TRBV12-3 or TRBV12-4 with TRBJ1-4; D uncertain. Trimming took off 5 bases at V and 6 bases at J, with 7 bases between the two ends. The CDR3 covers 12 residues. Written as DNA, the CDR3 is TGTGCCAGCAGTCGAACAGATGAAAAACTGTTTTTT. Translating gives CASSRTDEKLFF.